This T cell receptor beta chain was found in a study of blood T cells in healthy people across ages. Whole-study context: Using template switching, researchers captured about one barcoded beta molecule for each two T cells.

Per germline, CDR1 DFQATT and CDR2 SNEGSKA (reference sequence). Trimming removed 3 bases at V and 4 bases at J, with 9 bases between. There are 12 residues in the CDR3. Using a J-beta primer mix together with a sample-barcoded 5' primer, a second PCR was run for roughly 6 to 11 cycles. Tagging of each cDNA molecule was performed by a template-switch adaptor with 12 random nucleotides. TCRdb recomputed calls from the 5' RACE reads with MiXCR, one row per CDR3 protein. The sample shows 700,000 to 900,000 distinct CDR3 sequences, 53% of them seen only once. It was roughly 10 milliliters of peripheral blood that were drawn from each donor.

V gene TRBV20-1 combines with J gene TRBJ1-1, with D hard to call. Sequencing was carried out using blood. The receptor was derived from a man older than 75 in good health. The CDR3 spells CSARERATEAFF. The CDR3 region has the DNA TGCAGTGCTAGGGAGAGGGCCACTGAAGCTTTCTTT.